The clone carrying this TCR beta chain was counted only a few times. The record originates from a study of cytomegalovirus exposure and HLA in healthy donors. Germline V lookup: CDR1 LGHNA, CDR2 YSLEER. CDR3 length: 14 residues. V lost 4 bases to trimming and J lost 3 bases, with 12 bases between them. Everyone who donated was a healthy bone marrow donor. This PCR relied on a set of 60 Vbeta primers and 13 Jbeta primers. Only in-frame clones appear in the TCRdb table, and some are missing; sequencing was by immunoSEQ multiplex PCR. In the table there are approximately 100,000 clones, about four fifths of which are singletons.

This sequence originates from a human donor in good health. The rearrangement joins TRBV4-3 to TRBJ1-2, with D tentatively TRBD1 (6 bases). The sequencing input was PBMCs. The CDR3 DNA is TGCGCCAGCAGCCGTTCAGGGGTGCACTATGGCTACACCTTC. Translation: CASSRSGVHYGYTF.